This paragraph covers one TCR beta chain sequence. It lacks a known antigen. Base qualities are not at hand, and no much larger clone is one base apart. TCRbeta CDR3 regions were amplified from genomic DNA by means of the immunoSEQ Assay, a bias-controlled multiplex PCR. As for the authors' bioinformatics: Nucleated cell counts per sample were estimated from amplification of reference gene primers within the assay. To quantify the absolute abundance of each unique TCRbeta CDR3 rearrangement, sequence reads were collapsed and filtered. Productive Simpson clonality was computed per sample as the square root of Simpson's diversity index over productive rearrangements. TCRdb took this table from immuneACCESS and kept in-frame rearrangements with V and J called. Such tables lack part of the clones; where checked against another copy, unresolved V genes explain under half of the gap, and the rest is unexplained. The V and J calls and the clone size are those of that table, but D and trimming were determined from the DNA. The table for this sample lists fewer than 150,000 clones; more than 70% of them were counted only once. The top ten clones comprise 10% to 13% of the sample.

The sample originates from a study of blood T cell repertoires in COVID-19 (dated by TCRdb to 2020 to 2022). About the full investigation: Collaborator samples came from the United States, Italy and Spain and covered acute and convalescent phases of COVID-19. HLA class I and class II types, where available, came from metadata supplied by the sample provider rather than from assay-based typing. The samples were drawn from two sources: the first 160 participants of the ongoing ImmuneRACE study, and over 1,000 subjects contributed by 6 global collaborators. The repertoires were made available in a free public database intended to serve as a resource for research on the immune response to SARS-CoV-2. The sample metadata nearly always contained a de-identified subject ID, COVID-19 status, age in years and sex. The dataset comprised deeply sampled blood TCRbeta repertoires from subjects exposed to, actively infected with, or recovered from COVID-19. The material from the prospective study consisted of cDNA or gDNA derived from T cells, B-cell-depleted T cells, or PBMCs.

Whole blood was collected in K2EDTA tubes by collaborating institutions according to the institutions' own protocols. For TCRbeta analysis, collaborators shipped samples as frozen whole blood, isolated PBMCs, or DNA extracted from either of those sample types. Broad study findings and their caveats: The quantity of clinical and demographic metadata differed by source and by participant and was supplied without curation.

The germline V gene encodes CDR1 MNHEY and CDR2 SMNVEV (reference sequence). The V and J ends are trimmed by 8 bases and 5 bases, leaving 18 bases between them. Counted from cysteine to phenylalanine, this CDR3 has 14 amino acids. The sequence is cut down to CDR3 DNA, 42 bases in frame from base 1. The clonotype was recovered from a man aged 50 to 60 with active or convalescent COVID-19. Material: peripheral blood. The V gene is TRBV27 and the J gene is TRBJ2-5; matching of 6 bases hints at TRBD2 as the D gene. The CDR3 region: CASRGGALGETQYF. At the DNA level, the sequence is TGTGCCAGCCGAGGCGGGGCCCTGGGGGAGACCCAGTACTTC.